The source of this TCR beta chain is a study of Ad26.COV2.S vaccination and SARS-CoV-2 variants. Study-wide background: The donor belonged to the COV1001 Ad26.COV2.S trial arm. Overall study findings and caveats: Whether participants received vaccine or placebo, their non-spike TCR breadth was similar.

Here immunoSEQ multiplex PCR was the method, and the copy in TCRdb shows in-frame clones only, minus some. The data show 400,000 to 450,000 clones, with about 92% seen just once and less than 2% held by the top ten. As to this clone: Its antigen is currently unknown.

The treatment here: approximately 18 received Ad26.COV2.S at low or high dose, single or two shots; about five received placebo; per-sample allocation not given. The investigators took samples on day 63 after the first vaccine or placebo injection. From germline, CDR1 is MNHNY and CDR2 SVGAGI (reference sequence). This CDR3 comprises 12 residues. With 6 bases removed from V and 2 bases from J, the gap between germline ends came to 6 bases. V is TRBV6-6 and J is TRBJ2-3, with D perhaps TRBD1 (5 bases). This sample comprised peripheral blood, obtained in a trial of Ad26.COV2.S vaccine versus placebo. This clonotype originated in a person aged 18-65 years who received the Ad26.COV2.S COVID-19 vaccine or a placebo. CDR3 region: CASSRDTDTQYF. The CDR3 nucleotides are TGTGCCAGCAGCAGGGACACAGATACGCAGTATTTT.